This T cell receptor (beta chain) was documented in a study of tumor-infiltrating lymphocytes in primary liver carcinoma. Turning to the study itself: Measuring roughly 4 to 10 cm across, the tumors were staged as T1-T3 N0M0. Findings and limits, study-wide: Tumors significantly exceeded blood in top-250-clone fraction (p = 0.039).

In this sample, this clonotype turned up a few times. The antigen is unknown. A read error may explain this, as a much larger clone is one base away. The CDR3 sequence is 14 residues long. The germline gives CDR1 MGHRA, CDR2 YSYEKL. TCR beta cDNA was prepared out of approximately 470 ng total RNA by means of a constant-region primer. Three-round nested multiplex PCR performed with slightly modified ARM-PCR produced the TCR beta libraries. TRBV1-TRBV30 forward primers paired with a C-beta reverse primer drove the first two PCR rounds, about 10 cycles each. TCRdb processed the multiplex PCR reads anew with MiXCR; each CDR3 protein has one entry. The sample shows 300,000 to 350,000 distinct CDR3 sequences, approximately 64% of them seen only once. Blood RNA originated from unsorted whole blood, with germline DNA additionally extracted. Among the patients, all had chronic HBV infection and none had been treated.

The rearrangement links TRBV4-1 to TRBJ2-3, with D uncertain. The source is a man in his forties with primary liver carcinoma and hepatitis B virus infection. Specimen: peripheral blood. CDR3 residues: CASTQVPLADTQYF. The CDR3 region has the DNA TGCGCCAGCACCCAAGTTCCTCTCGCAGATACGCAGTATTTT.